These 31 T cell receptor beta chains were all obtained from the same sample, sequenced in a study of blood T cell repertoires in COVID-19. Sequenced by immunoSEQ multiplex PCR; TCRdb stores in-frame clones only, minus some. The top ten hold less than 9.5% of the sample, which has 88,000 or so clones, 86% seen once. Specimen: peripheral blood. The receptors come from a man aged 55-75 years with acute or convalescent COVID-19.

This chain joins TRBV30 and TRBJ2-1, with D unresolved. The CDR3 loop spans 13 amino acids. Germline CDR1 reads GTSNPN; CDR2 reads SVGIG (reference sequence). Trimming pared 5 bases from V and 4 bases from J, leaving 12 bases between. The CDR3 sequence is CAWAGGQYNEQFF. The CDR3 DNA reads TGTGCCTGGGCCGGTGGGCAGTACAATGAGCAGTTCTTC.

The chain couples TRBV19 to TRBJ2-1; unclear D gene. The CDR3 is 11 residues long. Germline V gene lookup returns CDR1 LNHDA and CDR2 SQIVND (reference sequence). V gave up 3 bases and J gave up 13 bases, with 10 bases separating them. In DNA, the CDR3 is TGTGCCAGTAGTATTTCCAAAGCCCAGTTCTTC. As protein: CASSISKAQFF.

The V gene is TRBV19, the J gene TRBJ1-2; 8 bases map to TRBD1. There are 15 residues in the CDR3. With V trimmed by 3 bases and J by 7 bases, 10 bases remained unmatched. Germline CDR1 and CDR2: LNHDA and SQIVND (reference sequence). Here the CDR3 DNA reads TGTGCCAGTAGTATCTACTCGACAGGGGTTCGTGGCTACACCTTC. Amino acids: CASSIYSTGVRGYTF.

This chain connects TRBV3-1 (or the pseudogene TRBV3-2) to TRBJ2-7, with 9 nucleotides matching TRBD2. Germline CDR1 is LGHDT and CDR2 is YNNKEL (reference sequence). The V and J ends lost 1 base and 6 bases, in that order; junction bases with no gene match: 7. CDR3 length equals 15 residues. CDR3 in amino acids: CASSQGGTSRREQYF. The CDR3 region has the DNA TGTGCCAGCAGCCAAGGGGGGACTAGCCGGCGCGAGCAGTACTTC.

This chain links TRBV30 with TRBJ2-7; tentative D call: TRBD1 (5 bases). V lost 1 base and J lost 3, with 7 bases in between. This CDR3 is built from 12 residues. Germline V CDR1 and CDR2: GTSNPN, SVGIG (reference sequence). The CDR3 sequence: CAWSEGNYEQYF. DNA of the CDR3: TGTGCCTGGAGTGAGGGGAACTACGAGCAGTACTTC.

V and J are TRBV5-4 and TRBJ2-1; TRBD2 agrees at 10 bases. Germline V lookup: CDR1 SGHNT, CDR2 YYREEE (reference sequence). Trimming removed 4 bases from V and 3 bases from J; junction bases left unmatched: 4. This CDR3 is built from 15 residues. CDR3 sequence: CASSPERGGYNEQFF. CDR3 nucleotide sequence: TGTGCCAGCAGCCCGGAGCGGGGGGGCTACAATGAGCAGTTCTTC.

The chain is built from TRBV4-1 and TRBJ1-5; D is ambiguous. The V end lost 0 bases, the J end lost 7 bases, and 13 bases lay between the germline ends. Germline V CDR1 and CDR2: MGHRA, YSYEKL. CDR3 length: 15 residues. The CDR3 sequence is CASSQDLTAFQPQHF. In DNA form, the CDR3 reads TGCGCCAGCAGCCAAGATCTAACAGCTTTCCAGCCCCAGCATTTT.

The rearrangement uses TRBV14 and TRBJ2-6, with 9 bases fitting TRBD2. With V trimmed by 5 bases and J by 4 bases, 3 bases remained unmatched. CDR1 SGHDN and CDR2 FVKESK come from the germline V gene. This CDR3 has 15 residues. CDR3 coding DNA: TGTGCCAGCAGCTCGCTAGCGGGGGGGGCCAACGTCCTGACTTTC. It encodes CASSSLAGGANVLTF.

The V gene is TRBV7-9, the J gene TRBJ1-1, with D possibly being TRBD1 (5 bases). Germline V gene sequence: CDR1 SEHNR, CDR2 FQNEAQ (reference sequence). The CDR3 has 13 amino acids. V was trimmed by 5 bases and J by 1 base, leaving 8 bases between them. The CDR3 spells CASSQQGNTEAFF. The CDR3 DNA follows: TGTGCCAGCAGCCAGCAGGGGAACACTGAAGCTTTCTTT.

This clone was found once. The genes are TRBV7-2 and TRBJ1-4, with D hard to call. The CDR3 sequence is 14 residues long. Between the trimmed V and J ends, which lost 3 bases and 5 bases, there was a span of 10 bases. From germline, CDR1 is SGHTA and CDR2 FQGNSA. In DNA form, the CDR3 reads TGTGCCAGCAGCTTTCGGGATTGGAATGAAAAACTGTTTTTT. Translated: CASSFRDWNEKLFF.

CDR3 in DNA: TGTGCCAGCAGCTTAGCACAGGGGGGACTCTACACCTTC. Translation gives CASSLAQGGLYTF. The chain combines TRBV7-9 with TRBJ1-2, with 8 bases lining up with TRBD1. There are 13 residues in the CDR3. Germline-derived CDR1 and CDR2 are SEHNR and FQNEAQ (reference sequence). Trimming removed 0 bases from V and 10 bases from J; junction bases left unmatched: 4. The whole variable domain, remainder taken from reference TRBV7-9 and TRBJ1-2, is DTGVSQNPRHKITKRGQNVTFRCDPISEHNRLYWYRQTLGQGPEFLTYFQNEAQLEKSRLLSDRFSAERPKGSFSTLEIQRTEQGDSAMYLCASSLAQGGLYTFGSGTRLTVV.

This chain joins TRBV11-2 and TRBJ2-2, with 7 bases that match TRBD1. V lost 6 bases, J lost 6 bases, and 7 bases stayed unmatched. The CDR3 is 14 residues long. Germline V lookup: CDR1 SGHAT, CDR2 FQNNGV. The CDR3 nucleotides read TGTGCCAGCAGACGAACAGGGGTCTCCGGGGAGCTGTTTTTT. Translating gives CASRRTGVSGELFF.

The chain recombines TRBV6-2 or TRBV6-3 with TRBJ2-7; D is possibly TRBD1 (5 bases). Germline V gives CDR1 MNHEY, CDR2 SVGEGT. The CDR3 runs 16 residues. The V gene lost 2 bases and the J gene lost 0 bases, with 14 bases spanning the gap. This CDR3 is CASSYDRPYSSYEQYF. The CDR3 coding sequence is TGTGCCAGCAGTTACGACAGACCCTACAGCTCCTACGAGCAGTACTTC.

This clone is a singleton in its sample. The chain carries TRBV5-1 and TRBJ2-3; tentatively, D is TRBD2 (6 bases). V was shortened by 4 bases and J by 5 bases, with 14 bases between the two germline ends. There are 14 residues in the CDR3. Germline CDR1 SGHRS, CDR2 YFSETQ. The CDR3 sequence is CASSLGLEGDTQYF. Here the CDR3 DNA reads TGCGCCAGCAGCCTGGGACTTGAAGGAGATACGCAGTATTTT.

This chain joins TRBV12-3 or TRBV12-4 and TRBJ2-5, with D unclear. This CDR3 comprises 12 residues. Trimming cost V 6 bases and J 5 bases, with 10 bases left between them. DNA for the CDR3: TGTGCCAGCAGCTTACACGCGGAGACCCAGTACTTC. Translation: CASSLHAETQYF.

The chain is built from TRBV6-2 or TRBV6-3 and TRBJ2-7; 8 bases agree with TRBD1. Trimming took 6 bases from V and 0 from J; bases not matched to a gene: 7. This CDR3 comprises 15 residues. Germline V gives CDR1 MNHEY, CDR2 SVGEGT. In DNA, the CDR3 is TGTGCCAGCAGCCTTTTCGGGACAGGCTCCTACGAGCAGTACTTC. Translating gives CASSLFGTGSYEQYF.

Here the CDR3 DNA reads TGTGCCAGCAGTTCCCAGCGGATAGCGGGGGGTTACAATGAGCAGTTCTTC. Its translation is CASSSQRIAGGYNEQFF. The chain joins TRBV14 to TRBJ2-1; 10 nucleotides align to TRBD2. Germline V lookup: CDR1 SGHDN, CDR2 FVKESK. CDR3 length: 17 amino acids. With V trimmed by 6 bases and J by 4 bases, 12 bases remained unmatched.

A few counts support this clone. The V call is TRBV5-4, the J call TRBJ1-2; 7 bases fit TRBD1. Losses at the gene ends were 1 base for V and 4 bases for J; bases not matched to a gene: 7. Germline V gene lookup returns CDR1 SGHNT and CDR2 YYREEE (reference sequence). The CDR3 is 15 residues long. Here the CDR3 reads CASSLLGGSGYGYTF. CDR3 coding DNA: TGTGCCAGCAGCTTGTTAGGGGGCAGTGGCTATGGCTACACCTTC.

CDR3 in amino acids: CASSSRIYRGHEQYF. The CDR3 region has the DNA TGTGCCAGCAGTTCTCGAATCTACAGGGGACACGAGCAGTACTTC. V gene TRBV6-2 or TRBV6-3 combines with J gene TRBJ2-7, with 7 bases lining up with TRBD1. Germline CDR1 reads MNHEY; CDR2 reads SVGEGT. With V trimmed by 4 bases and J by 5 bases, 11 bases remained unmatched. The CDR3 covers 15 residues.

The chain carries TRBV15 and TRBJ1-1; D is uncertain. V was clipped by 7 bases and J by 6 bases, with 18 bases between them. The CDR3 has 14 residues. Germline CDR1 is LNHNV and CDR2 is YYDKDF (reference sequence). CDR3 in amino acids: CATKKETLQPEAFF. CDR3 in DNA: TGTGCCACCAAAAAAGAGACTCTCCAACCTGAAGCTTTCTTT.

The chain joins TRBV29-1 to TRBJ2-4, with D hard to call. Per germline, CDR1 SQVTM and CDR2 ANQGSEA. This CDR3 has 12 residues. V was pared by 1 base and J by 8 bases, with 9 bases between. CDR3: CSVEVGSDIQYF. The CDR3 bases are TGCAGCGTTGAAGTTGGTTCGGACATTCAGTACTTC.

The V gene is TRBV3-1 (or the pseudogene TRBV3-2), the J gene TRBJ2-3; 11 bases are shared with TRBD2. The CDR3 extends over 15 amino acids. V gave up 5 bases and J gave up 4 bases; unmatched junction bases: 5. Germline V gives CDR1 LGHDT, CDR2 YNNKEL (reference sequence). The CDR3, as DNA: TGTGCCAGCAGCAGCACACTAGCGGGAGCAGATACGCAGTATTTT. Translation: CASSSTLAGADTQYF.

This clone has just a few counts. The J gene is TRBJ2-3, the V gene TRBV5-1; the D gene is possibly TRBD2 (6 bases). V was pared by 2 bases and J by 4 bases, with 14 bases between. CDR3 length: 15 amino acids. Germline V gives CDR1 SGHRS, CDR2 YFSETQ. The CDR3 loop reads CASSFGLSGADTQYF. The CDR3 DNA reads TGCGCCAGCAGCTTCGGTTTATCGGGGGCAGATACGCAGTATTTT. The variable domain in full, completed from reference TRBV5-1 and TRBJ2-3, reads KAGVTQTPRYLIKTRGQQVTLSCSPISGHRSVSWYQQTPGQGLQFLFEYFSETQRNKGNFPGRFSGRQFSNSRSEMNVSTLELGDSALYLCASSFGLSGADTQYFGPGTRLTVL.

This chain connects TRBV15 to TRBJ1-1; 12 bases fit TRBD1. Germline loops: CDR1 LNHNV, CDR2 YYDKDF (reference sequence). The CDR3 is 17 amino acids. V trimming: 2 bases; J trimming: 5 bases; junction bases outside the gene matches: 9. CDR3: CATSRMGQGAPRTEAFF. CDR3 bases: TGTGCCACCAGCAGAATGGGACAGGGGGCTCCAAGGACTGAAGCTTTCTTT. The full variable domain, with the rest looked up from reference TRBV15 and TRBJ1-1, is DAMVIQNPRYQVTQFGKPVTLSCSQTLNHNVMYWYQQKSSQAPKLLFHYYDKDFNNEADTPDNFQSRRPNTSFCFLDIRSPGLGDTAMYLCATSRMGQGAPRTEAFFGQGTRLTVV.

The CDR3 is CASSRLTGVINEKLFF. CDR3 DNA: TGCGCCAGCAGCCGCCTCACAGGGGTTATAAATGAAAAACTGTTTTTT. The V call is TRBV4-3, the J call TRBJ1-4, with 7 bases that match TRBD1. Germline trimming cut 4 bases from V and 5 bases from J; bases unmatched to any gene: 10. The V gene's germline CDR1 is LGHNA and CDR2 YSLEER. The CDR3 is 16 amino acids.

This clone came up once. The chain employs TRBV28 and TRBJ2-5; 7 nucleotides line up with TRBD1. This CDR3 has 13 amino acids. The V and J ends lost 7 bases and 5 bases, in that order; junction bases with no gene match: 7. The germline V gene has CDR1 MDHEN and CDR2 SYDVKM. This CDR3 is CASTRGRIETQYF. The CDR3 coding sequence is TGTGCCAGCACAAGGGGGCGTATTGAGACCCAGTACTTC.

The chain recombines TRBV5-8 with TRBJ2-3; the match to TRBD2 covers 7 bases. Trimming took 0 bases from V and 5 from J; bases not matched to a gene: 3. Germline V CDR1 and CDR2: SGHTS, YDEGEE. This CDR3 has 14 amino acids. The CDR3 loop is CASSLGTSLDTQYF. In DNA, the CDR3 is TGTGCCAGCAGCTTGGGGACTAGTTTAGATACGCAGTATTTT. The whole variable domain, remainder taken from reference TRBV5-8 and TRBJ2-3, is EAGVTQSPTHLIKTRGQQATLRCSPISGHTSVYWYQQALGLGLQFLLWYDEGEERNRGNFPPRFSGRQFPNYSSELNVNALELEDSALYLCASSLGTSLDTQYFGPGTRLTVL.

The chain uses TRBV19 and TRBJ2-1; TRBD2 matches 11 bases. The CDR3 contains 15 residues. Trimming cost V 5 bases and J 8 bases; bases outside gene matches: 8. Germline CDR1 LNHDA, CDR2 SQIVND (reference sequence). The CDR3 bases are TGTGCCAGTAGTCTACTAGCGGGAGTTCACGATGAGCAGTTCTTC. As protein: CASSLLAGVHDEQFF.

V and J are TRBV11-3 and TRBJ2-7; 7 nucleotides align to TRBD2. From germline, CDR1 is SGHNT and CDR2 YENEEA. CDR3 length: 14 residues. With V trimmed by 5 bases and J by 0 bases, 4 bases remained unmatched. The CDR3 region is CASSPGGSSYEQYF. As DNA, the CDR3 is TGTGCCAGCAGCCCCGGCGGGAGCTCCTACGAGCAGTACTTC.

This clone occurred a few times. The CDR3 sequence is CASSPLAWGAGDGYTF. The CDR3 DNA sequence: TGTGCCAGTAGTCCCCTGGCGTGGGGGGCGGGAGATGGCTACACCTTC. The rearrangement joins TRBV19 to TRBJ1-2, with D possibly matching TRBD1 (6 bases). The CDR3 sequence is 16 residues long. With 5 bases removed from V and 6 bases from J, the gap between germline ends came to 22 bases. The germline gives CDR1 LNHDA, CDR2 SQIVND (reference sequence).

The V gene is TRBV14, the J gene TRBJ1-1; a weak D match, TRBD1 (5 bases). Germline CDR1 is SGHDN and CDR2 is FVKESK. The V and J ends lost 6 bases and 1 base respectively, with 12 bases between them. This CDR3 is built from 14 residues. The DNA of the CDR3 is TGTGCCAGCAGAAAGATTGGACAGAACACTGAAGCTTTCTTT. Its translation: CASRKIGQNTEAFF.